This T cell receptor beta chain is from a study of blood T cell repertoires in COVID-19. Study-level information: Sources were T cells, B-cell-depleted T cells, or PBMCs; the material itself was cDNA or gDNA.

The CDR3 has 16 residues. CDR1 and CDR2 from the germline V gene are DFQATT and SNEGSKA (reference sequence). J lost 2 bases, V lost 8 bases, and 17 bases had no gene match. The protocol was immunoSEQ multiplex PCR, while the TCRdb copy is restricted to in-frame clones and leaves out a portion. The sample comprises 160,000 or so clones, approximately 81% of which are singletons, and around 1.1% rests with the top ten. The receptor comes from a man aged 35-49 years with acute or convalescent COVID-19. What was sequenced was peripheral blood. The chain employs TRBV20-1 and TRBJ2-5; TRBD2 matches at 7 bases. Here the CDR3 reads CSTSGAKRGKQETQYF. DNA for the CDR3: TGCAGTACCAGTGGGGCAAAGCGGGGAAAACAAGAGACCCAGTACTTC.